This T cell receptor beta chain was captured in a study of T cells after yellow fever vaccination. Each CDR3 protein is one row after TCRdb ran MiXCR on the 5' RACE reads. The repertoire consists of about 27,000 distinct CDR3 sequences, with 4% to 5% occurring once and the leading ten covering approximately 40%. V lost 3 bases and J lost 2; bases outside the gene matches: 5. Per the germline V gene, CDR1 is SGHAT and CDR2 is FQNNGV. The CDR3 has 15 amino acids. This clonotype was seen a few times. General observations from the study: Within FACS-sorted repertoires, abundant clonotypes contaminating from the bulk population could be present. Secondary responses were weaker yet peaked faster, day 5 versus 15. Reappearance after the booster was seen for most primary-vaccination clones, at 95% to 98% CD4 and roughly 90% CD8. Some clonotypes were seen in both the CD4 and the CD8 compartments. These made up a small share and likely arose from convergent recombination.

The sample consisted of PBMCs, either bulk or a sorted T-cell subset (CD4+, CD8+, memory, or dextramer-sorted; not recorded which), taken on the day of the yellow fever booster vaccination. This clonotype originated in a man in his late teens or twenties who received the YFV17D yellow fever vaccine. The gene calls are TRBV11-2 and TRBJ2-3, with 7 bases lining up with TRBD1. CDR3 in amino acids: CASSFGQVYTDTQYF. The CDR3, as DNA: TGTGCCAGCAGCTTCGGACAGGTTTACACAGATACGCAGTATTTT. Full variable domain (remainder filled in from reference TRBV11-2 and TRBJ2-3): EAGVAQSPRYKIIEKRQSVAFWCNPISGHATLYWYQQILGQGPKLLIQFQNNGVVDDSQLPKDRFSAERLKGVDSTLKIQPAKLEDSAVYLCASSFGQVYTDTQYFGPGTRLTVL.